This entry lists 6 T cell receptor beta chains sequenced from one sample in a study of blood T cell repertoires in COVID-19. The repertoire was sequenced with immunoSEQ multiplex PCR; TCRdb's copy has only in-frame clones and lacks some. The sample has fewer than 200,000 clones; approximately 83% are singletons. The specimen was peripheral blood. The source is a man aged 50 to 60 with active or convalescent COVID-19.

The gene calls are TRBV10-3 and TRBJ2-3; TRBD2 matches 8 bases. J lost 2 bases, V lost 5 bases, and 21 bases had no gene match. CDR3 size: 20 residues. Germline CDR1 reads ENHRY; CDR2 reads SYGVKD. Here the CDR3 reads CAISTLGGGSSGAYTDTQYF. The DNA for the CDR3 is TGTGCCATCAGTACCCTCGGGGGGGGTTCTAGCGGCGCATACACAGATACGCAGTATTTT.

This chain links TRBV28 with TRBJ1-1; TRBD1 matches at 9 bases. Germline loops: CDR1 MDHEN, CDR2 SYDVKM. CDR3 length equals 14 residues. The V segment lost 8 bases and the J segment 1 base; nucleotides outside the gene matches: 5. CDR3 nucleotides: TGTGCCAGCCCCGGGACAGGGAAGAACACTGAAGCTTTCTTT. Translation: CASPGTGKNTEAFF.

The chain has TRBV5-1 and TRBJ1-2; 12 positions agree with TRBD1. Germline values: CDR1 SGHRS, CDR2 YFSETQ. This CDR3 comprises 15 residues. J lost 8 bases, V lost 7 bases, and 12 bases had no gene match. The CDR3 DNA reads TGCGCCAGCCAAACGGGACAGGGGGCGAACAACGGCTACACCTTC. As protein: CASQTGQGANNGYTF.

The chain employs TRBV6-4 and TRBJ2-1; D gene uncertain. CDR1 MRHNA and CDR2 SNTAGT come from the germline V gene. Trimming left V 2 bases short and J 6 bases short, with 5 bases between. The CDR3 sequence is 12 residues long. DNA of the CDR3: TGTGCCAGCAGTGACGAGATCAATGAGCAGTTCTTC. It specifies CASSDEINEQFF.

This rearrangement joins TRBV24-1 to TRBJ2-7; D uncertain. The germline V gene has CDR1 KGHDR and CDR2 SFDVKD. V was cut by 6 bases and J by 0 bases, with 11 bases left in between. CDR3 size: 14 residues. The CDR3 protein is CATSPTDGSYEQYF. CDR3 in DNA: TGTGCCACCAGTCCCACAGACGGCTCCTACGAGCAGTACTTC.

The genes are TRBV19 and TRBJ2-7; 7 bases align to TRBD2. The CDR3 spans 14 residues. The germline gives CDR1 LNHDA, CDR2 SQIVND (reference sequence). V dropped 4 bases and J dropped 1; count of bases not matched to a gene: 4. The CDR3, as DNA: TGTGCCAGTAGTAGCCTTAGCGGGTCCTACGAGCAGTACTTC. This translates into CASSSLSGSYEQYF.